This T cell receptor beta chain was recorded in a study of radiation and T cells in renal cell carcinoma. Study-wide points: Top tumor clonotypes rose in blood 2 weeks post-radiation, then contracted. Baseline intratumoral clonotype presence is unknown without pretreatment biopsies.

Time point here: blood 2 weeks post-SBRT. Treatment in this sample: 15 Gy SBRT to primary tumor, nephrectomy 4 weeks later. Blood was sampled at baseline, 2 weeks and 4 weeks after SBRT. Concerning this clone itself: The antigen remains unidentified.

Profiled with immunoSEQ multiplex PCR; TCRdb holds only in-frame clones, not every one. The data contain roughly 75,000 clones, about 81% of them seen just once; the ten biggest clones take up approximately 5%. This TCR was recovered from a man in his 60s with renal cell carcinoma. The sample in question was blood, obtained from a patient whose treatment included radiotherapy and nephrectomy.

The CDR3 spells CASSQDLGQWGSPLHF. The CDR3 coding sequence is TGCGCCAGCAGCCAAGATTTAGGGCAGTGGGGTTCACCCCTCCACTTT. V is TRBV4-3 and J is TRBJ1-6; unclear D gene. V was trimmed by 0 bases and J by 9 bases, leaving 15 bases between them. CDR1 and CDR2 (germline): LGHNA, YSLEER. This CDR3 contains 16 residues.